The present T cell receptor beta chain was sequenced within a study of T cell responses to AZD1222 COVID-19 vaccine. The germline V gene has CDR1 SGHAT and CDR2 FQNNGV. CDR3 size: 14 residues. J gave up 3 bases and V 4 bases, and 5 bases lay outside the gene matches. TCRdb keeps only in-frame clones here, not all; method: immunoSEQ multiplex PCR. The sample carries around 110,000 clones, 75% to 90% recorded once. This receptor was taken from an adult in good health. This specimen was peripheral blood, taken on day 0 of AZD1222 vaccination. V is TRBV11-2 and J is TRBJ1-1; 7 bases align to TRBD1. The CDR3 region is CASSYQGGDTEAFF. The CDR3 coding sequence is TGTGCCAGCAGCTACCAGGGGGGGGACACTGAAGCTTTCTTT.